This entry lists 18 T cell receptor beta chains sequenced from one sample in a study of blood T cell repertoires in COVID-19 (TCRdb year 2020). The receptor library was made with the immunoSEQ multiplex PCR assay. In its TCRdb copy, this immuneACCESS table keeps in-frame sequences only and misses some clones. Where compared with another copy, unresolved V genes explain less than half of these, and the others have no known cause. This sample holds 180,000 or so clones; 86% were observed only once. Roughly 11% of the sample is in the top ten clones. The specimen sequenced was peripheral blood. The receptors were gathered from a woman aged 55-69 years with COVID-19, enrolled during active disease.

The chain is built from TRBV27 and TRBJ2-1; 14 nucleotides match TRBD2. After removal of 8 bases from V and 2 bases from J, the junction contained 8 bases not matched to a gene. CDR3 length: 17 residues. Germline V gene sequence: CDR1 MNHEY, CDR2 SMNVEV (reference sequence). In DNA form, the CDR3 reads TGTGCCAGCCACCCGGGACTAGCGGGAGCCACCTACAATGAGCAGTTCTTC. Protein: CASHPGLAGATYNEQFF.

Note on this clone: Other DNA sequences in this sample translate to the same CDR3. The V and J genes are TRBV7-2 and TRBJ1-1; unclear D gene. V was clipped by 3 bases and J by 0 bases, with 8 bases between them. CDR1 is SGHTA, CDR2 FQGNSA, per germline. The CDR3 extends over 14 amino acids. In DNA form, the CDR3 reads TGTGCCAGCAGCTTCCGGGGAGTGAACACTGAAGCTTTCTTT. Its protein product is CASSFRGVNTEAFF. Supplemented by reference TRBV7-2 and TRBJ1-1, the full variable domain reads GAGVSQSPSNKVTEKGKDVELRCDPISGHTALYWYRQSLGQGLEFLIYFQGNSAPDKSGLPSDRFSAERTGGSVSTLTIQRTQQEDSAVYLCASSFRGVNTEAFFGQGTRLTVV.

The rearrangement uses TRBV5-1 and TRBJ1-3; perhaps TRBD1 as D (6 bases). In germline, CDR1 is SGHRS, CDR2 YFSETQ. This CDR3 is built from 16 residues. Trimming took 5 bases from V and 0 from J, leaving 15 bases between them. The CDR3 coding sequence is TGCGCCAGCAGTGCAACTTGGGGGCGCTCTGGAAACACCATATATTTT. Translated, it gives CASSATWGRSGNTIYF.

The chain employs TRBV6-5 and TRBJ2-4; 7 bases agree with TRBD1. Germline V gene data show CDR1 as MNHEY and CDR2 as SVGAGI. V shed 2 bases, J shed 3 bases, and the junction held 4 bases outside the gene matches. CDR3 length: 15 residues. The CDR3 coding sequence is TGTGCCAGCAGTTACACCCGGGACAGCAAAAACATTCAGTACTTC. It codes for CASSYTRDSKNIQYF.

The chain links TRBV19 to TRBJ2-2; TRBD2 matches 9 bases. Unmatched junction bases numbered 3, after V lost 5 bases and J lost 2 bases. The CDR3 extends over 15 amino acids. Per germline, CDR1 LNHDA and CDR2 SQIVND (reference sequence). The CDR3: CASSLAGLNTGELFF. CDR3 nucleotides: TGTGCCAGTAGTCTAGCGGGATTAAACACCGGGGAGCTGTTTTTT.

The chain carries TRBV5-5 and TRBJ2-1, with 10 bases identical to TRBD1. The germline CDR1 and CDR2 sequences are SGHKS and YYEKEE (reference sequence). The CDR3 is made up of 18 amino acids. V dropped 2 bases and J dropped 3; count of bases not matched to a gene: 11. DNA for the CDR3: TGTGCCAGCAGCTTTCGGATGACAGGGGGCCCTAACTACAATGAGCAGTTCTTC. Its protein is CASSFRMTGGPNYNEQFF.

This sequence joins TRBV19 and TRBJ1-5; tentatively, D is TRBD1 (6 bases). The CDR3 covers 15 residues. Germline CDR1 is LNHDA and CDR2 is SQIVND (reference sequence). V was shortened by 1 base and J by 0 bases, with 7 bases between the two germline ends. CDR3 DNA: TGTGCCAGTAGTATAGGGACAGTTAGCAATCAGCCCCAGCATTTT. Translation gives CASSIGTVSNQPQHF.

This clone showed up just once. The chain joins TRBV7-3 to TRBJ2-1; 10 bases fit TRBD2. There are 15 residues in the CDR3. Trimming took 2 bases from V and 8 from J; bases not matched to a gene: 6. Germline V gene lookup returns CDR1 SGHTA and CDR2 FQGTGA. CDR3 DNA: TGTGCCAGCAGCTTAGAAGCGGGAGGGCCCCATGAGCAGTTCTTC. This gives the protein CASSLEAGGPHEQFF.

The chain uses TRBV7-8 and TRBJ1-5, with TRBD1 matching 7 bases. The CDR3 runs 15 residues. Germline CDR1 and CDR2: SGHVS and FQNEAQ. With 4 bases clipped from V and 0 bases from J, the junction kept 3 bases outside the gene matches. For the CDR3, the DNA is TGTGCCAGCAGCTGGGGACAGAGTAGCAATCAGCCCCAGCATTTT. Translating it yields CASSWGQSSNQPQHF.

This clone has just a few counts. The genes are TRBV13 and TRBJ2-7; 7 bases are shared with TRBD1. J was trimmed by 4 bases and V by 4 bases; bases with no gene match: 10. The CDR3 contains 15 residues. The germline V gene has CDR1 PRHDT and CDR2 FYEKMQ (reference sequence). The CDR3 sequence: CASSSSGTDRYEQYF. The CDR3 DNA is TGTGCCAGCAGCTCATCCGGGACAGACCGGTACGAGCAGTACTTC.

This chain links TRBV18 with TRBJ1-2, with D tentatively TRBD1 (5 bases). V gave up 3 bases and J gave up 8 bases, with 16 bases separating them. CDR1 and CDR2 (germline): KGHSH, LQKENI. CDR3 length equals 14 residues. CDR3 in DNA: TGTGCCAGCTCACCTACCTACGACCAGGGCGGCTACACCTTC. Translation: CASSPTYDQGGYTF.

The rearrangement uses TRBV3-1 (or the pseudogene TRBV3-2) and TRBJ2-2; 7 positions agree with TRBD1. Germline CDR1 reads LGHDT; CDR2 reads YNNKEL (reference sequence). The CDR3 spans 16 residues. The trim removed 3 bases at V and 0 bases at J, leaving 4 bases unmatched. The CDR3: CASSHRGQSNTGELFF. DNA for the CDR3: TGTGCCAGCAGCCATCGGGGACAGTCGAACACCGGGGAGCTGTTTTTT.

V and J are TRBV10-1 and TRBJ2-7, with D possibly matching TRBD1 (5 bases). Trimming shortened V by 2 bases and J by 4 bases, and 12 bases separated the two germline ends. This CDR3 is built from 14 residues. Germline lookup yields CDR1 WNHNN and CDR2 SYGVQD (reference sequence). The CDR3 loop is CASSEHRQPYEQYF. The DNA for the CDR3 is TGCGCCAGCAGTGAGCACAGACAGCCTTACGAGCAGTACTTC.

The rearrangement joins TRBV5-4 to TRBJ1-2, with a tentative D call TRBD1 (5 bases). This CDR3 has 12 amino acids. Germline V CDR1 and CDR2: SGHNT, YYREEE (reference sequence). The V end lost 0 bases, the J end lost 7 bases, and 7 bases lay between the germline ends. The CDR3 reads CASSLEQGGYTF. The CDR3 DNA reads TGTGCCAGCAGCTTGGAGCAGGGTGGCTACACCTTC.

The rearrangement links TRBV28 to TRBJ1-6, with 8 bases fitting TRBD1. Germline loops: CDR1 MDHEN, CDR2 SYDVKM. This CDR3 is 15 amino acids long. V trimming: 7 bases; J trimming: 6 bases; junction bases outside the gene matches: 8. The DNA of the CDR3 is TGTGCCAGCACCCGATTCGGACAGGGTAATTCACCCCTCCACTTT. Its translation is CASTRFGQGNSPLHF.

This chain connects TRBV12-3 or TRBV12-4 to TRBJ2-7; possibly TRBD2 for D (5 bases). Trimming left V 8 bases short and J 3 bases short, with 8 bases between. The CDR3 totals 11 residues. This CDR3 is CASGLIYEQYF. The CDR3 region has the DNA TGTGCCAGCGGACTCATCTACGAGCAGTACTTC.

The chain uses TRBV2 and TRBJ2-7; 9 bases agree with TRBD1. This CDR3 has 15 amino acids. V shed 6 bases and J 2 bases; nucleotides not matched to a gene: 8. Looked up from germline, CDR1 is SNHLY and CDR2 is FYNNEI. As DNA, the CDR3 is TGTGCCAGCAGGGAACCCGGGACAGGGACCTACGAGCAGTACTTC. As protein: CASREPGTGTYEQYF.

The gene calls are TRBV10-1 and TRBJ1-6; 7 bases fit TRBD1. The CDR3 is 13 residues long. Germline values: CDR1 WNHNN, CDR2 SYGVQD (reference sequence). Trimming at V came to 7 bases and at J to 7 bases, leaving 4 bases not matched to a gene. Here the CDR3 DNA reads TGCGCCAGCACTACGACAGGGAATTCACCCCTCCACTTT. Its protein is CASTTTGNSPLHF.